Included here is one T cell receptor (beta chain) sequence, with context. This clonotype showed up many times. Its antigen is currently not known. Base-call qualities are not available, and no considerably larger clone is one nucleotide away. V is clipped by 6 bases and J by 7 bases, and the sequence between their germline boundaries is 12 bases long. CDR3 length: 12 amino acids, cysteine to phenylalanine. CDR3 DNA is the only sequence kept; it has 36 bases, read in frame from the first base. The germline V gene supplies CDR1 MDHEN and CDR2 SYDVKM. The sample's time point label, decoded: newly diagnosed GD, antithyroid drugs for less than 3 months. RNA was extracted from PBMCs in TRIzol for both TCR sequencing and RNA sequencing. The diagnosis of Graves' disease followed American Thyroid Association guidelines. Recruitment of patients was carried out at an endocrinology department in Xi'an, China. Each patient gave roughly 8.4 milliliters of peripheral blood, collected in an EDTA anticoagulant tube. Ficoll Paque Plus density gradient separation was used to isolate PBMCs, and no further T cell sorting was done. An Agilent 2100 Bioanalyzer and agarose gel were used to check RNA quality, and a NanoDrop 2000 was used to measure RNA concentration.

These data come from a study of regulatory T cells in long-lasting Graves disease (dated by TCRdb to the early 2020s). A note on the overall study: Antithyroid drugs had been taken for less than 3 months by newly diagnosed Graves' disease patients. Peripheral blood TCR sequencing and RNA sequencing compared persistent Graves' disease patients with newly diagnosed Graves' disease patients. The study was conducted in China and was registered as a clinical trial. A total of around 33 samples underwent TCR sequencing, from about 13 patients with persistent Graves' disease and 20 or so patients with newly diagnosed Graves' disease. The investigation overall reported the following: A larger number of public clonotypes was shared among persistent patients (2,741) than among newly diagnosed patients (about 990). Persistent Graves' disease patients showed lower TCR Shannon entropy and fewer highly expanded clones than newly diagnosed patients, suggesting clonal expansion. Only the TCR beta chain was sequenced and analyzed. Because the primary lesion, thyroid tissue, could not be accessed, the study looked at peripheral blood alone. The small sample size was acknowledged by the authors as a limitation that may reduce accuracy. Preferential use of TRBV28, TRBJ1-2 and TRBJ2-5 was observed in persistent disease, whereas TRBV20-1 and TRBJ2-1 were favored in newly diagnosed disease.

Libraries were prepared through multiplex PCR. Instrument used: Illumina HiSeq 4000. iRepertoire HTBI primers and Arm-PCR amplification of CDR3 regions were used to construct TCR beta libraries. PCR products were gel purified before sequencing. From the authors' description of their analysis: Across samples, fewer than 70 TRBV and roughly 13 TRBJ segments were identified and used for gene usage analysis of CDR3 amino acid clonotypes. Filtered high-quality paired reads were merged into contigs using COPE and FqMerger. BLAST was used to align contigs to IMGT TRBV, TRBD and TRBJ reference genes, and CDR3 was defined according to IMGT. Any clonotype with a frequency above 0.1% was counted as a highly expanded clone. Shannon entropy was used to measure repertoire diversity, and the Gini coefficient was used to measure V-J evenness. Clonotypes shared by more than one individual were considered public. Clones were called with MiXCR by TCRdb after fastp trimmed the public reads at Q25, and only in-frame beta chains were retained. Rows matching on CDR3 protein sequence are summarized as one entry with the most common DNA and genes. The V and J calls reflect TCRdb's pipeline rather than the authors' work. This sample comprises under 800,000 distinct CDR3 sequences, approximately 15% of them detected only once. The ten largest account for 18% of the sample.

These data were also filed under a second study, of T cells in Graves' hyperthyroidism and ophthalmopathy. In that second paper, the authors write: Stable Graves' hyperthyroidism was defined as no progression to ophthalmopathy during 18 months of follow-up. The hyperthyroidism patients were between 18 and 65 years old and newly diagnosed, with a disease duration of less than 2 months. Patients with uncontrolled infections, other autoimmune diseases, pregnancy or lactation were excluded. Clinical symptoms, serum thyroxine and TRAb, thyroid ultrasound, and orbital computed tomography formed the basis for the diagnoses. A first-round RT-PCR of the TCR CDR3 used the HTBI primer set with the Qiagen OneStep RT-PCR kit. Most expanded thyroid clonotypes (frequency above 0.001) were also detected in blood, a finding suggesting that blood repertoires may reflect thyroid immune responses. A 13 V-J signature model separated ophthalmopathy from stable hyperthyroidism, with about 90% sensitivity and roughly 82% specificity in cross-validation and 80%/75% in testing. In validation, the model predicted progression to ophthalmopathy with approximately 71% sensitivity and over 72% specificity, a median of about six months before onset. To identify distinguishing TCR V-J signatures, a discovery cohort of about 100 patients was used, comprising 40 to 45 with Graves' ophthalmopathy and about 59 with stable Graves' hyperthyroidism. Prospective prediction of ophthalmopathy was tested in an independent validation cohort consisting of about 20 hyperthyroidism patients and 17 patients who later progressed to ophthalmopathy. The roughly 99 discovery patients were divided at random into training and test sets in a 7:3 ratio. Thyroid tissue and blood T-cell repertoires from more than five Graves' hyperthyroidism patients were also compared in the study. After blood sampling, hyperthyroidism patients were treated with methimazole at a starting dose of 30 mg daily, and ophthalmopathy patients were treated with high-dose intravenous methylprednisolone. Libraries were constructed in a second round of multiplex PCR, after which size selection and purification were carried out. The libraries were sequenced on an Illumina HiSeq2000 using paired-end 100 bp reads. SOAPnuke was used to process the raw data, removing reads that contained adapters or uncalled bases, had a mean Phred below 15, or lacked an exact match to the constant primer or identifier. COPE v1.2.5 was used to merge high-quality paired reads, and clonotypes were defined as unique nucleotide sequences. MiTCR v1.1 was used to align the clonotypes against IMGT TRBV, TRBD and TRBJ reference segments. The analysis was restricted to V-J combinations with a frequency above 0.0001, which together covered 98% to 99.2% of the repertoires. A TCS score was defined as the ratio of F50 (clonal expansion) to E x V (chaos), with BLOSUM62-based TCRdist applied between CDR3 peptides within each V-J. Welch's t-statistics and random forest reduced 500 to 550 V-J features to 13, which were used in a naive Bayes classifier (R e1071). No statistical method was used to fix the sample size in advance, and group allocation was not hidden from the investigators. TCR Vbeta CDR3 sequencing of 130 to 150 peripheral blood samples (more than 40 ophthalmopathy, under 80 hyperthyroidism and roughly 17 progressor patients) is reported in the paper.

The source was peripheral blood mononuclear cells (PBMCs), collected at new diagnosis, from a patient treated with antithyroid drugs. The rearrangement joined TRBV28 to TRBJ1-2, with the D gene call left open. The TCR originated in a woman aged 30 to 39 with Graves disease. Donor details come from another sample of the same person, matched by shared clones. The sequence in DNA is TGTGCCAGCAGACCATCCTTCGGTGGCTACACCTTC. Its protein reads: CASRPSFGGYTF.